Each of the 20 T cell receptor beta chains below was sequenced from the same sample in a study of T cells in Graves' hyperthyroidism and ophthalmopathy. Amplification yielded TCR beta CDR3 regions, with RNA transcripts as the source. RT-PCR in the first round (using the HTBI primer set) targeted the TCR CDR3. One entry per CDR3 protein results from TCRdb running MiXCR on the multiplex PCR reads. The sample includes 660,000 or so distinct CDR3 sequences, more than 20% of them seen just once. The sequencing sample was made of blood. The receptors come from a man aged 25 to 40 with Graves' ophthalmopathy.

The table lists this clonotype with a few counts. The chain uses TRBV6-1 and TRBJ2-1; D not certain. V dropped 5 bases and J dropped 2 bases, with 7 bases sitting between them. Per germline, CDR1 MNHNS and CDR2 SASEGT. The CDR3 extends over 13 amino acids. For the CDR3, the DNA is TGTGCCAGCAGTAGAGTAACCTACAATGAGCAGTTCTTC. It encodes CASSRVTYNEQFF.

The CDR3 sequence: CSAVDIFRNTGELFF. The CDR3 region has the DNA TGCAGTGCTGTAGACATCTTCCGGAACACCGGGGAGCTGTTTTTT. The chain couples TRBV20-1 to TRBJ2-2; D call uncertain. This CDR3 is 15 amino acids long. Per the germline V gene, CDR1 is DFQATT and CDR2 is SNEGSKA (reference sequence). Trimming left V 5 bases short and J 1 base short, with 14 bases between.

On this clonotype: One junction end disagrees with the germline gene, perhaps due to a read error. V and J are TRBV11-2 and TRBJ2-7; 10 bases align to TRBD1. The last part of the DNA fits TRBJ2-1 better; the J call may be wrong. This CDR3 has 14 amino acids. Germline V CDR1 and CDR2: SGHAT, FQNNGV. DNA for the CDR3: TGTGCCGGCAGCTGGGGACAGGGGCCTGGCGAGCAGTTCTTC. The encoded protein is CAGSWGQGPGEQFF.

The sample holds a few counts of this clonotype. The J gene is TRBJ2-3, the V gene TRBV3-2; the DNA was not compared with TRBD1, the D call given in the table. TRBV3-2 is recorded as a pseudogene. The CDR3 contains 15 residues. CDR3 region: CASSRGGSLSDTQYF. Written as DNA, the CDR3 is TGTGCCAGCAGCCGAGGGGGGAGTCTTTCAGATACGCAGTATTTT.

The chain couples TRBV29-1 to TRBJ1-5; D possibly corresponds to TRBD1 (5 bases). This CDR3 is built from 20 residues. Germline values: CDR1 SQVTM, CDR2 ANQGSEA. Trimming removed 0 bases from V and 0 bases from J, with 24 bases in between. The CDR3 DNA reads TGCAGCGTTGAAGAGGGGGAAACAGGCTTTTCTAATCTTAGCAATCAGCCCCAGCATTTT. It codes for CSVEEGETGFSNLSNQPQHF.

This clonotype has ten or more counts. This rearrangement joins TRBV30 to TRBJ1-6; 8 bases align to TRBD1. The CDR3 loop spans 14 amino acids. Germline assignment: CDR1 GTSNPN and CDR2 SVGIG (reference sequence). With 7 bases clipped from V and 7 bases from J, the junction kept 9 bases outside the gene matches. This CDR3 is CASTRDRSNSPLHF. DNA of the CDR3: TGTGCCTCTACTAGGGACAGGTCCAATTCACCCCTCCACTTT.

The chain carries TRBV3-1 and TRBJ2-5; D might be TRBD1 (6 bases). The CDR3 contains 16 residues. Per germline, CDR1 LGHDT and CDR2 YNNKEL (reference sequence). Trimming shortened V by 0 bases and J by 1 base, and 12 bases separated the two germline ends. The CDR3 loop is CASSQDRGPFQETQYF. The CDR3 DNA reads as TGTGCCAGCAGCCAAGACAGGGGCCCCTTCCAAGAGACCCAGTACTTC.

There are a few counts of this clonotype. The CDR3 DNA reads TGTGCCAGCAGCTTAGCGCCAGCTAGCGGGGGCCGTAACTTTCCCGGGGAGCTGTTTTTT. It is translated as CASSLAPASGGRNFPGELFF. The chain couples TRBV7-9 to TRBJ2-2, with 10 nucleotides matching TRBD2. Germline trimming cut 0 bases from V and 6 bases from J; bases unmatched to any gene: 16. The CDR3 consists of 20 residues. The germline CDR1 and CDR2 sequences are SEHNR and FQNEAQ (reference sequence).

A few counts support this clonotype. V usage is TRBV5-4 and J usage is TRBJ2-2; TRBD1 might be the D (6 bases). The CDR3 runs to 16 residues. Germline V gene data show CDR1 as SGHNT and CDR2 as YYREEE (reference sequence). V lost 4 bases, J lost 3 bases, and 16 bases lay in between. CDR3 region: CASSPYVQGYTGELFF. For the CDR3, the DNA is TGTGCCAGCAGCCCGTACGTACAGGGCTACACCGGGGAGCTGTTTTTT.

This clonotype was counted at least ten times. This chain joins TRBV7-9 and TRBJ2-3; D perhaps matches TRBD1 (6 bases). Trimming removed 5 bases from V and 0 bases from J, with 9 bases in between. The CDR3 is made up of 14 amino acids. From germline, CDR1 is SEHNR and CDR2 FQNEAQ (reference sequence). As DNA, the CDR3 is TGTGCCAGCAGCACAGGGATTAGCACAGATACGCAGTATTTT. Translated: CASSTGISTDTQYF. Variable domain in full (rest from reference TRBV7-9 and TRBJ2-3): DTGVSQNPRHKITKRGQNVTFRCDPISEHNRLYWYRQTLGQGPEFLTYFQNEAQLEKSRLLSDRFSAERPKGSFSTLEIQRTEQGDSAMYLCASSTGISTDTQYFGPGTRLTVL.

The chain carries TRBV15 and TRBJ2-3, with D maybe TRBD2 (5 bases). Trimming removed 0 bases at V and 11 bases at J, with 15 bases between. The V gene's germline CDR1 is LNHNV and CDR2 YYDKDF (reference sequence). CDR3 length: 14 residues. The CDR3 DNA is TGTGCCACCAGCAGAGATTCTAGCCGTTCCCTGCAGTATTTT. It specifies CATSRDSSRSLQYF.

This clonotype came up once. V gene TRBV19 combines with J gene TRBJ2-1; D is ambiguous. The germline CDR1 and CDR2 sequences are LNHDA and SQIVND (reference sequence). The CDR3 length is 15 residues. V was pared by 6 bases and J by 4 bases, with 16 bases between. DNA of the CDR3: TGTGCCAGTAGGCCTTGGGGTGGAGCTTACAATGAGCAGTTCTTC. As protein: CASRPWGGAYNEQFF. Full variable domain (rest looked up from reference TRBV19 and TRBJ2-1): DGGITQSPKYLFRKEGQNVTLSCEQNLNHDAMYWYRQDPGQGLRLIYYSQIVNDFQKGDIAEGYSVSREKKESFPLTVTSAQKNPTAFYLCASRPWGGAYNEQFFGPGTRLTVL.

The chain joins TRBV5-6 to TRBJ2-1, with 11 bases matching TRBD2. The CDR3 is made up of 15 amino acids. Germline CDR1 reads SGHDT; CDR2 reads YYEEEE. V shed 5 bases, J shed 6 bases, and the junction held 7 bases outside the gene matches. CDR3 coding DNA: TGTGCCAGCAGACTTCTAGCGGGAGGTCCCAATGAGCAGTTCTTC. This sequence encodes CASRLLAGGPNEQFF.

This clonotype was seen at least ten times. This chain links TRBV28 with TRBJ2-1, with 12 positions matching TRBD2. There are 14 residues in the CDR3. In germline, CDR1 is MDHEN, CDR2 SYDVKM. V was pared by 2 bases and J by 9 bases, with 2 bases of the junction left unmatched. In nucleotides, the CDR3 is TGTGCCAGCAGTTTACTAGCGGGAGGGGCTGAGCAGTTCTTC. Translated: CASSLLAGGAEQFF.

This clonotype was seen a handful of times. This chain connects TRBV25-1 to TRBJ1-6, with unresolved D. The CDR3 runs 14 residues. Germline V CDR1 and CDR2: MGHDK, SYGVNS. The V end lost 4 bases, the J end lost 4 bases, and 8 bases lay between the germline ends. CDR3 in DNA: TGTGCCAGCAGTGCGACGGGGTATAATTCACCCCTCCACTTT. This encodes CASSATGYNSPLHF. The full variable domain, rest sourced from reference TRBV25-1 and TRBJ1-6, is EADIYQTPRYLVIGTGKKITLECSQTMGHDKMYWYQQDPGMELHLIHYSYGVNSTEKGDLSSESTVSRIRTEHFPLTLESARPSHTSQYLCASSATGYNSPLHFGNGTRLTVT.

The chain couples TRBV20-1 to TRBJ1-5; no clear D gene. The V gene's germline CDR1 is DFQATT and CDR2 SNEGSKA (reference sequence). The CDR3 spans 14 residues. V lost 4 bases to trimming and J lost 1 base, with 11 bases between them. The CDR3 DNA sequence: TGCAGTGCTACCCCCCTTGGGAGCAATCAGCCCCAGCATTTT. Translation: CSATPLGSNQPQHF.

The rearrangement uses TRBV7-2 and TRBJ1-1, with 7 bases that match TRBD1. J was trimmed by 4 bases and V by 5 bases; bases with no gene match: 7. Per the germline V gene, CDR1 is SGHTA and CDR2 is FQGNSA. The CDR3 runs 14 residues. In DNA form, the CDR3 reads TGTGCCAGCAGCGCTCGGACAGGATCCACTGAAGCTTTCTTT. It yields the protein CASSARTGSTEAFF.

This clonotype was seen only a few times. The rearrangement joins TRBV19 to TRBJ2-7; D may be TRBD1 (5 bases). CDR3 length equals 14 residues. The germline V and J ends were trimmed by 3 bases and 6 bases, with 15 bases remaining between them. The V gene's germline CDR1 is LNHDA and CDR2 SQIVND (reference sequence). CDR3 sequence reads: CASSMAGHVGEQYF. CDR3 in DNA: TGTGCCAGTAGTATGGCCGGACACGTCGGCGAGCAGTACTTC.

This clonotype has at least ten counts. The V and J genes are TRBV6-1 and TRBJ2-7, with 8 positions matching TRBD1. V trimming: 3 bases; J trimming: 3 bases; junction bases outside the gene matches: 4. The CDR3 has 14 amino acids. Germline CDR1 MNHNS, CDR2 SASEGT. CDR3 protein: CASSETGTGYEQYF. The DNA for the CDR3 is TGTGCCAGCAGTGAGACCGGGACAGGCTACGAGCAGTACTTC.

This rearrangement joins TRBV20-1 to TRBJ2-3; D possibly corresponds to TRBD1 (6 bases). Germline loops: CDR1 DFQATT, CDR2 SNEGSKA (reference sequence). This CDR3 region has 13 residues. The chain's CDR3 is CRVLDSARDTQYF. DNA for the CDR3: TGCAGAGTACTGGACAGCGCTCGGGATACGCAGTATTTT.